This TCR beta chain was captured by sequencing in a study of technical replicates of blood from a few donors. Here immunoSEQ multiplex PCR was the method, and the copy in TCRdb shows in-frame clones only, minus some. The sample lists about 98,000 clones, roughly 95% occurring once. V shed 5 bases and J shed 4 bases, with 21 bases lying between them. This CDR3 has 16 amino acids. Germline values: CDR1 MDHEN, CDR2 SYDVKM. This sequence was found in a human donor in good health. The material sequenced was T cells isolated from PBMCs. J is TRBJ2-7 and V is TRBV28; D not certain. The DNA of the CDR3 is TGTGCCAGCAGTGACTTTCCCGTCGGCAGATTTTACGAGCAGTACTTC. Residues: CASSDFPVGRFYEQYF.